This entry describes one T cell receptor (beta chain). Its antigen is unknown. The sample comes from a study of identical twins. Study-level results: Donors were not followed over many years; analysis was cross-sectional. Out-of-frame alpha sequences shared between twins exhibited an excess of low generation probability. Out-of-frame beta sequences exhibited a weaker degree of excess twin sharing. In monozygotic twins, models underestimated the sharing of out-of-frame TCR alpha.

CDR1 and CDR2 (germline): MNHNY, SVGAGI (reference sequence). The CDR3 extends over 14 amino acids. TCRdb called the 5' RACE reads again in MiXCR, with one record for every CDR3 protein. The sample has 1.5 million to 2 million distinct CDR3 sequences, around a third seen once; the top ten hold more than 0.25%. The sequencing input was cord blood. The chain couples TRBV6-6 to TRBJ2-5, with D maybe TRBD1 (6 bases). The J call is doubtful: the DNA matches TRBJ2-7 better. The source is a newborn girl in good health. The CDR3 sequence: CASSYSPTGYEQYF. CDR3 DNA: TGTGCCAGCAGTTACTCCCCGACAGGCTACGAGCAGTACTTC.